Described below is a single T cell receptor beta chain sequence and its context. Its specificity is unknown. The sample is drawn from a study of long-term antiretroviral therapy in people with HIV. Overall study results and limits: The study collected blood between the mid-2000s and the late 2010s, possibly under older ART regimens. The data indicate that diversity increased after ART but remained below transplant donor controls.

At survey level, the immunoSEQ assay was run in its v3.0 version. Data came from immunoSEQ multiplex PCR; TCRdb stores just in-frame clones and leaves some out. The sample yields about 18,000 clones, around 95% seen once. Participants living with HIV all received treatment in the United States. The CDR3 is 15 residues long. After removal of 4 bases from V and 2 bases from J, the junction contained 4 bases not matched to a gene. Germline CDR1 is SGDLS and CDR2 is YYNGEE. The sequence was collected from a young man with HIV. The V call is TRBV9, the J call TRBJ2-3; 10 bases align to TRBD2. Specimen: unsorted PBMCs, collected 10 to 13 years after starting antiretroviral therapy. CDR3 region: CASSLTSGNTDTQYF. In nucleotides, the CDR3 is TGTGCCAGCAGCCTTACTAGCGGGAACACAGATACGCAGTATTTT.